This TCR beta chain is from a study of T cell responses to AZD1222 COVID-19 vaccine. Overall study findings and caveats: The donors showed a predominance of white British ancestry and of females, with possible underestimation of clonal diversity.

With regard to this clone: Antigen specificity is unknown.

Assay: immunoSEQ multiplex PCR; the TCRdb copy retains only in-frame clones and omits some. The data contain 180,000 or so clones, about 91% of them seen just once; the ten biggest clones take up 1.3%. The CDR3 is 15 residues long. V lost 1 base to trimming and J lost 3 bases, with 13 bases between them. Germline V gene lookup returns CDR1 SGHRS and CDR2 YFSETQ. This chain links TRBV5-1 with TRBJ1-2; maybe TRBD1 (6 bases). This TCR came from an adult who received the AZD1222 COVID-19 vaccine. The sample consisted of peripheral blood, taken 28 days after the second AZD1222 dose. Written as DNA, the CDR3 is TGCGCCAGCAGCTTGTCAGGGGCGCGAGACTATGGCTACACCTTC. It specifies CASSLSGARDYGYTF. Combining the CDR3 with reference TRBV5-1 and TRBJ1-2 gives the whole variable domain KAGVTQTPRYLIKTRGQQVTLSCSPISGHRSVSWYQQTPGQGLQFLFEYFSETQRNKGNFPGRFSGRQFSNSRSEMNVSTLELGDSALYLCASSLSGARDYGYTFGSGTRLTVV.